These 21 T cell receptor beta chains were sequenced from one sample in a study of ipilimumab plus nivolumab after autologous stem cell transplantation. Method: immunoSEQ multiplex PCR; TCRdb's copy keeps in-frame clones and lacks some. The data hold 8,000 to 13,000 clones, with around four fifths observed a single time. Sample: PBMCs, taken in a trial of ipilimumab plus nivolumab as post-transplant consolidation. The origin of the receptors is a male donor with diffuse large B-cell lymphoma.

The CDR3 nucleotides read TGTGCCAGCAGCTTAGTGGGGGGCGAAGGGGTTACGCAGTATTTT. Translation gives CASSLVGGEGVTQYF. V is TRBV7-9 and J is TRBJ2-3; the D call may be TRBD1 or TRBD2 (6 bases each). The V gene's germline CDR1 is SEHNR and CDR2 FQNEAQ (reference sequence). V dropped 1 base and J dropped 8 bases, with 16 bases sitting between them. The CDR3 sequence is 15 residues long.

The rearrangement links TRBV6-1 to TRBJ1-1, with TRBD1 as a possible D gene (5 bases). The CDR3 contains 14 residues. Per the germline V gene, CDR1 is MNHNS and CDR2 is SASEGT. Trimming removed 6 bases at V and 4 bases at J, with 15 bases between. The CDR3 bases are TGTGCCAGCAGGCGGCAGGGTTCAGGCACTGAAGCTTTCTTT. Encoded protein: CASRRQGSGTEAFF.

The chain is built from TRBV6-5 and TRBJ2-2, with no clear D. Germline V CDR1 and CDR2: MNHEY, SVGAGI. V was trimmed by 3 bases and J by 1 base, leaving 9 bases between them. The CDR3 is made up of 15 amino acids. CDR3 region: CASSYGPQNTGELFF. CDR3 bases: TGTGCCAGCAGTTATGGTCCCCAGAACACCGGGGAGCTGTTTTTT.

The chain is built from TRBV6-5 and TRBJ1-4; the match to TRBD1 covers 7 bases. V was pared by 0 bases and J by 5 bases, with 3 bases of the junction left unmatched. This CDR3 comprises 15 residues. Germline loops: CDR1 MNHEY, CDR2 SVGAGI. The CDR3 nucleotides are TGTGCCAGCAGTTACTCAGACAGGGAGAATGAAAAACTGTTTTTT. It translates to CASSYSDRENEKLFF.

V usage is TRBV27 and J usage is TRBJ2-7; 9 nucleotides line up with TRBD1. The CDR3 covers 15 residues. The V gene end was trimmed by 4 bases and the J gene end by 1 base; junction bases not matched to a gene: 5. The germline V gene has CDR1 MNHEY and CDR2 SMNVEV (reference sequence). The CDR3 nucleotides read TGTGCCAGCAGTTCCCCAGGGACAGGGTCCTACGAGCAGTACTTC. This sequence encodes CASSSPGTGSYEQYF.

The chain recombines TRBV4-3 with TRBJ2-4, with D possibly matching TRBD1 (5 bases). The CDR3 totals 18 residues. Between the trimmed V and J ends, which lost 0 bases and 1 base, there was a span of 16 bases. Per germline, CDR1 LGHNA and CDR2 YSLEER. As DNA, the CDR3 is TGCGCCAGCAGCCAAGATCAGGGTATATCTCCCGCCAAAAACATTCAGTACTTC. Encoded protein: CASSQDQGISPAKNIQYF.

CDR3 in amino acids: CAISDGRGDEKLFF. The CDR3 DNA follows: TGTGCCATCAGTGATGGGCGAGGAGATGAAAAACTGTTTTTT. The V and J genes are TRBV10-3 and TRBJ1-4; no firm D call. V lost 3 bases to trimming and J lost 6 bases, with 11 bases between them. The CDR3 has 14 residues. The germline CDR1 and CDR2 sequences are ENHRY and SYGVKD.

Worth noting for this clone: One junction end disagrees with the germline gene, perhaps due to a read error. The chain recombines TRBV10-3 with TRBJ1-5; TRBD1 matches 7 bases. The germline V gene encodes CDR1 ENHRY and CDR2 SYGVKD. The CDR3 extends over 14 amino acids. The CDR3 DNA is TGTGCCATCAATGAGGACAGGAGTAATCAGCCCCAGCATTTT. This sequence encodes CAINEDRSNQPQHF.

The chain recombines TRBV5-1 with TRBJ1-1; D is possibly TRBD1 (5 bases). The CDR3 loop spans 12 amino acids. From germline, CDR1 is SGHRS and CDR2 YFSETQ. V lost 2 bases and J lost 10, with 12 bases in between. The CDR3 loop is CASSLQGVGAFF. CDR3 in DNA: TGCGCCAGCAGCTTACAAGGGGTGGGAGCTTTCTTT. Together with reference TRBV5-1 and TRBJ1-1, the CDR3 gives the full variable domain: KAGVTQTPRYLIKTRGQQVTLSCSPISGHRSVSWYQQTPGQGLQFLFEYFSETQRNKGNFPGRFSGRQFSNSRSEMNVSTLELGDSALYLCASSLQGVGAFFGQGTRLTVV.

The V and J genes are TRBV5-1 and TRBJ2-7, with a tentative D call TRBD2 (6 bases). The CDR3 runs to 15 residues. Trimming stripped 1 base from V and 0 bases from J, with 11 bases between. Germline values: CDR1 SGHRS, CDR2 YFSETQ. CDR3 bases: TGCGCCAGCAGCTTGAGGCACGGGGGCTCCTACGAGCAGTACTTC. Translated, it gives CASSLRHGGSYEQYF.

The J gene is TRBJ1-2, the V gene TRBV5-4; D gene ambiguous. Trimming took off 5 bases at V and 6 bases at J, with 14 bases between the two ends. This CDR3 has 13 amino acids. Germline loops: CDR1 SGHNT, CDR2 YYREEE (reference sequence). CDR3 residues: CASSSSSADGYTF. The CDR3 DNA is TGTGCCAGCAGTTCTAGTAGCGCGGATGGCTACACCTTC. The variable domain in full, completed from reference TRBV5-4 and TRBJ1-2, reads ETGVTQSPTHLIKTRGQQVTLRCSSQSGHNTVSWYQQALGQGPQFIFQYYREEENGRGNFPPRFSGLQFPNYSSELNVNALELDDSALYLCASSSSSADGYTFGSGTRLTVV.

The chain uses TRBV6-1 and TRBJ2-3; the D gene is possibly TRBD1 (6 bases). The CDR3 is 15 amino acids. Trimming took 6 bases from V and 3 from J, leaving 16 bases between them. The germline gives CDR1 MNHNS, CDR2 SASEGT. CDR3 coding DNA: TGTGCCAGCAGGCTAACAGGGACGTCTACAGATACGCAGTATTTT. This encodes CASRLTGTSTDTQYF.

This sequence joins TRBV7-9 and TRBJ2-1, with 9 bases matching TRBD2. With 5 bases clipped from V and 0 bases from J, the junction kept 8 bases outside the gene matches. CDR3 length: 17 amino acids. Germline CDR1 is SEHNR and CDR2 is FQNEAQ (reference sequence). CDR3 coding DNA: TGTGCCAGCAGCCTGAGCGGGGGGACCTACTCCTACAATGAGCAGTTCTTC. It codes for CASSLSGGTYSYNEQFF.

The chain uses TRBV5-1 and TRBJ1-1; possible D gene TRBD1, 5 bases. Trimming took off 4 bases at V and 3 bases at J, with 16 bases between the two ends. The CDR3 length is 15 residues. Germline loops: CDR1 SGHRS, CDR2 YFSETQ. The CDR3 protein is CASSPDGRRDTEAFF. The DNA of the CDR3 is TGCGCCAGCAGCCCCGACGGACGCAGGGACACTGAAGCTTTCTTT.

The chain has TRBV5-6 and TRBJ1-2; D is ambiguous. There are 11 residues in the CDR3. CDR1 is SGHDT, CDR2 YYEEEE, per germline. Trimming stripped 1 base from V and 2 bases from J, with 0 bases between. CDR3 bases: TGTGCCAGCAGCTTGAACTATGGCTACACCTTC. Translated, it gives CASSLNYGYTF.

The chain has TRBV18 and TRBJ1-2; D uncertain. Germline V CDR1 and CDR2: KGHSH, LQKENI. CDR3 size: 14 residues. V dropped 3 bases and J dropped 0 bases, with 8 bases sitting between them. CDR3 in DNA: TGTGCCAGCTCACCGGATCAGTCTAACTATGGCTACACCTTC. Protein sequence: CASSPDQSNYGYTF.

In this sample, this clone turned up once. CDR3 region: CASSVDRGPNGNTIYF. The CDR3 DNA sequence: TGTGCCAGCAGTGTGGACAGGGGGCCTAATGGAAACACCATATATTTT. The chain has TRBV28 and TRBJ1-3; 11 nucleotides line up with TRBD1. The CDR3 has 16 amino acids. Germline values: CDR1 MDHEN, CDR2 SYDVKM. The trim removed 5 bases at V and 3 bases at J, leaving 6 bases unmatched.

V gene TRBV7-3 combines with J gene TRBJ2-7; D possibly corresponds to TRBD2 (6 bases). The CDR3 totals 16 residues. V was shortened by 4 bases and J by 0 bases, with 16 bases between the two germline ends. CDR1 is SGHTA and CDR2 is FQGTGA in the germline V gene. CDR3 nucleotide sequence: TGTGCCAGCAGCTCACTCGGGAGTACAGGCTCCTACGAGCAGTACTTC. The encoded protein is CASSSLGSTGSYEQYF.

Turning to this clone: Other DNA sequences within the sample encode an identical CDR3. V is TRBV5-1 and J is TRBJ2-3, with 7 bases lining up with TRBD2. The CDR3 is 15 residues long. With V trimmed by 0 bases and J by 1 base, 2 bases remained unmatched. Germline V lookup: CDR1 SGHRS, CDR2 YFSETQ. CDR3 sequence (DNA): TGCGCCAGCAGCTTGGGTCGGGGGGGCACAGATACGCAGTATTTT. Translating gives CASSLGRGGTDTQYF.

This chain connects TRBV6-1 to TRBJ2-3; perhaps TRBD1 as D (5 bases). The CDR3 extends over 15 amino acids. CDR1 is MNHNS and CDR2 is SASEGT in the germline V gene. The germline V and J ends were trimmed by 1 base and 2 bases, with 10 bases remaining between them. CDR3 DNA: TGTGCCAGCAGTGAAGGACAGAATCCCACAGATACGCAGTATTTT. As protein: CASSEGQNPTDTQYF.

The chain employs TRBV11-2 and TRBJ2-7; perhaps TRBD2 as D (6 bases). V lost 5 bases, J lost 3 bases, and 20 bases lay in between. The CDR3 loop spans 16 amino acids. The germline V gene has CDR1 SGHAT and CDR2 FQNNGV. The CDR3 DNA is TGTGCCAGCAGCCCCTTGGGGGGAAAGGATTACTACGAGCAGTACTTC. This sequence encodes CASSPLGGKDYYEQYF.